This is a list of T cell receptor beta chains from one sample in a study of blood T cell repertoires in COVID-19. Libraries were prepared by immunoSEQ multiplex PCR; TCRdb keeps only in-frame clonotypes and omits some of them. Of tens of thousands of clones in the sample, roughly 87% were seen once. The sequencing sample was made of peripheral blood. These receptors all come from a man in his fifties or sixties with COVID-19, enrolled during active disease. Each CDR3 is given without its conserved first and last residue. Fields, in order: J gene, clone size, V gene, CDR3 protein. Clone size is not always given. Where it is, it says once, few, many or a class for expanded clones.

TRBJ1-6	.	TRBV28	ASRDNKRYNSPLH
TRBJ2-1	.	TRBV7-9	ASSLFEGVSPEQF
TRBJ2-7	few	TRBV7-9	ASTRTSGSYEQY
TRBJ1-1	.	TRBV30	AWSDNRGEAF
TRBJ2-7	.	TRBV27	ASSSAGGQDYEQY
TRBJ2-1	.	TRBV20-1	SASVALGKF
TRBJ2-2	.	TRBV3-1/TRBV3-2	ASSQVNGRGSTGELF
TRBJ1-1	.	TRBV10-2	ASKQGTNTEAF
TRBJ1-4	once	TRBV27	ASSLDRLNEKLF
TRBJ2-1	once	TRBV19	ASNPGTGSYNEQF
TRBJ1-1	.	TRBV5-1	ASSPRATGVSTEAF
TRBJ1-5	.	TRBV9	ASSTGTGLNQPQH
TRBJ2-4	.	TRBV3-1/TRBV3-2	ASSQERGNIQY
TRBJ1-4	.	TRBV28	ASEDRESEKLF
TRBJ2-2	once	TRBV18	ASSETTGDTGELF
TRBJ1-4	.	TRBV7-9	ASSLVTTNEKLF
TRBJ2-3	.	TRBV30	AWSVSNRLLVSTQY
TRBJ2-3	.	TRBV29-1	SVELVGTSGGRGGTDTQY
TRBJ1-1	.	TRBV5-4	ASSFLSGGTEAF
TRBJ2-7	few	TRBV28	ASTTQGSYEQY
TRBJ2-7	.	TRBV5-1	ASSGKPSGSEQY
TRBJ2-3	.	TRBV28	ASNIDRGTDTQY
TRBJ2-1	.	TRBV6-5	ASVEAQGAGNEQF
TRBJ2-1	.	TRBV27	ASSPNGGEQF
TRBJ2-1	.	TRBV19	ASSPTSGPLNEQF
TRBJ2-1	.	TRBV24-1	ATSDAGLAGEIYNEQF
TRBJ2-5	.	TRBV25-1	ASRTTVGETQY
TRBJ1-1	once	TRBV11-2	ASSLDAGGAF
TRBJ1-2	once	TRBV7-8	ASSLAGDTTNYGYT
TRBJ1-2	.	TRBV5-1	ASSLRDKYGSGYT
TRBJ1-4	.	TRBV28	ASSFYGPTNEKLF
TRBJ1-2	once	TRBV9	ASSVDDLGRDGYT
TRBJ1-5	few	TRBV4-3	ASSQEHRVGNQPQH
TRBJ2-7	once	TRBV5-8	ASSLAGQGVYEQY
TRBJ2-7	.	TRBV3-1/TRBV3-2	ASSQARGSGRGYYEQY
TRBJ1-4	once	TRBV29-1	SVGGRRGDNEKLF
TRBJ2-7	.	TRBV6-5	ASRRGVGYEQY
TRBJ2-7	.	TRBV6-5	ASSSRQPYEQY
TRBJ2-5	.	TRBV7-3	ASSQLAGGETQY
TRBJ2-1	.	TRBV5-1	ASSQGQSYNEQF
TRBJ2-5	.	TRBV4-1	ASSQSSGGPRAQETQY